The rows below give T cell receptor beta chains drawn from one sample of a study of shared T cell receptors in the human thymus. This table comes from immunoSEQ multiplex PCR, and its TCRdb copy is limited to in-frame clones, with some not included. Altogether over 650,000 clones are present, 80% to 90% being singletons, with the ten largest covering roughly 0.0087%. Separately, the same data were catalogued under a study of human thymus T cells.

The sequenced sample consisted of thymocytes. Receptors were obtained from a boy younger than two with a congenital heart defect. The CDR3 runs from the conserved cysteine through the conserved F or W. D genes are given only for firm matches. Part of the rows lack a size; the others show once, few, many or a class for expanded clones.

abundance	j_gene	v_gene	d_gene	CDR3nt	CDR3aa
NA	TRBJ2-7	TRBV14	NA	TGTGCCAGCAGCCCACGGGACACCTCCTACGAGCAGTACTTC	CASSPRDTSYEQYF
NA	TRBJ2-7	TRBV12-5	TRBD1	TGTGCTAGTGGTTTGGCCCGTCCCTCTCACGGGACAGCCTACGAGCAGTACTTC	CASGLARPSHGTAYEQYF
NA	TRBJ2-1	TRBV4-3	TRBD2	TGCGCCAGCAGCCGTGGGCGACTAGCGGGATACAATGAGCAGTTCTTC	CASSRGRLAGYNEQFF
NA	TRBJ2-3	TRBV10-3	TRBD2	TGTGCCATCAGTTATAGCGGGAGGAATACAGATACGCAGTATTTT	CAISYSGRNTDTQYF
few	TRBJ1-2	TRBV28	NA	TGTGCCAGCAGTTTGGGTGGGGGGGGCGGCTACACCTTC	CASSLGGGGGYTF
NA	TRBJ2-1	TRBV29-1	NA	TGCAGCGTTGGTCTGCGGGGCTACAATGAGCAGTTCTTC	CSVGLRGYNEQFF
few	TRBJ1-6	TRBV18	NA	TGTGCCAGCGCGGGGGATGGGGATTCACCCCTCCACTTT	CASAGDGDSPLHF
NA	TRBJ2-1	TRBV5-1	TRBD2	TGCGCCAGCAGCACATTAGCCAGCGGGATGGTGAGGAATGAGCAGTTCTTC	CASSTLASGMVRNEQFF
NA	TRBJ1-6	TRBV11-2	NA	TGTGCCAGCAGGTCCGACAGTAATTCACCCCTCCACTTT	CASRSDSNSPLHF
once	TRBJ1-1	TRBV11-2	NA	TGTGCCAGCAGCTTAGTAGAGGGATCTTTTATGGACGGGGCTTTCTTT	CASSLVEGSFMDGAFF
NA	TRBJ2-3	TRBV7-2	NA	TGTGCCAGCAGCTCGAGCACAGATACGCAGTATTTT	CASSSSTDTQYF
NA	TRBJ2-3	TRBV28	NA	TGTGCCAGCAGTTTATGTGAGGTGGCGGGAAGTGATTTGACGACAGATACGCAGTATTTT	CASSLCEVAGSDLTTDTQYF
NA	TRBJ2-2	TRBV2	TRBD1	TGTGCGAGAAACCGGGACAGGGGGCGAGACCCCGGGGAGCTGTTTTTT	CARNRDRGRDPGELFF
NA	TRBJ2-7	TRBV15	TRBD2	TGTGCCACCAGCACGGCCGGGCGGGAGGAAGGCGAGCAGTACTTC	CATSTAGREEGEQYF
NA	TRBJ2-7	TRBV13	TRBD2	TGTGCCAGCAGCTTAGGCAAAAGGGGCGGGGGGGCCTCCTACGAGCAGTACTTC	CASSLGKRGGGASYEQYF
NA	TRBJ2-5	TRBV10-3	TRBD2	TGTGCCATCAGTGGGATGTTTACTAGCGGGAGTGCGGAGGAGACCCAGTACTTC	CAISGMFTSGSAEETQYF
NA	TRBJ2-7	TRBV5-6	NA	TGTGCCAGCAGCTCGCACAGGGCATCCCCCTACGAGCAGTACTTC	CASSSHRASPYEQYF
NA	TRBJ2-1	TRBV5-4	TRBD2	TGTGCCAGCAGCTCTTTAGGATCTCTAGCGGGGGACAATGAGCAGTTCTTC	CASSSLGSLAGDNEQFF
NA	TRBJ2-7	TRBV21-1	NA	TGTGCCAGCAGCGCTATCCGGGACAGGGACTCCTACGAGCAGTACTTC	CASSAIRDRDSYEQYF
NA	TRBJ2-5	TRBV4-1	NA	TGCGCCAGCAGCCAAGATACCCCCTCCGCTAGCCGGCAGACCCAGTACTTC	CASSQDTPSASRQTQYF
once	TRBJ1-6	TRBV19	NA	TGTGCCAGTAGCTCAGGGCCGAGCTGGGACTATAATTCACCCCTCCACTTT	CASSSGPSWDYNSPLHF
NA	TRBJ2-7	TRBV2	TRBD2	TGTGTTGCTCGGCGGGGGGGTGACTCCTACGAGCAGTACTTC	CVARRGGDSYEQYF
NA	TRBJ1-3	TRBV7-8	NA	TGTGCCAGTGTCCGCTTTCCCGAGAATAAGGACAGAAGGGCGGACACCATATATTTT	CASVRFPENKDRRADTIYF
NA	TRBJ2-5	TRBV5-1	TRBD1	TGCGCCAGCAGCTTGGCATGGGGGGACAGGGTCCAAGAGACCCAGTACTTC	CASSLAWGDRVQETQYF
NA	TRBJ1-6	TRBV9	TRBD1	TGTGCCAGCAGCGGTTCAGGGGGCGGATCCTATAATTCACCCCTCCACTTT	CASSGSGGGSYNSPLHF
NA	TRBJ1-1	TRBV4-1	TRBD1	TGCGCCAGCAGCCGGGACAGGGGAAACACTGAAGCTTTCTTT	CASSRDRGNTEAFF
NA	TRBJ1-3	TRBV7-9	NA	TGTGCCAGCAGCATGTGTCGCCCTGGCCACTCTGGAAACACCATATATTTT	CASSMCRPGHSGNTIYF
NA	TRBJ1-6	TRBV30	NA	TGTGCCTGGAGTGTACGACAAGGGGAGGGTTCACCCCTCCACTTT	CAWSVRQGEGSPLHF
NA	TRBJ1-6	TRBV4-1	NA	TGCGCCAGCAGCCAAGATGGTATGGGCCAGGGAAGTTCACCCCTCCACTTT	CASSQDGMGQGSSPLHF
NA	TRBJ2-7	TRBV11-2	TRBD2	TGTGCCAGCAGTTCTAGCGGGTTCCGCTCCTACGAGCAGTACTTC	CASSSSGFRSYEQYF
NA	TRBJ2-1	TRBV7-9	TRBD2	TGTGCCAGCAGCTACCCCCGGGAGGGCGTAGGGAATGAGCAGTTCTTC	CASSYPREGVGNEQFF
few	TRBJ2-7	TRBV4-2	TRBD2	TGTGCCAGCAGCCGGCTTAGCGGGGGGCTCTCCTACGAGCAGTACTTC	CASSRLSGGLSYEQYF
NA	TRBJ2-2	TRBV6-5	TRBD1	TGTGCCAGCAGAACCGGGACAGGACTCCCCGGGGAGCTGTTTTTT	CASRTGTGLPGELFF
NA	TRBJ1-1	TRBV30	NA	TGTGCCTGTGGGGGGAGGGAAGCTTTCTTT	CACGGREAFF
NA	TRBJ1-2	TRBV4-3	TRBD1	TGCGCCAGCAGCCACCTATCAACAGGGGACCTGTTCGGCTACACCTTC	CASSHLSTGDLFGYTF
NA	TRBJ2-2	TRBV5-6	TRBD2	TGTGCCAGCAGCTTGGGGAGTAGCGGGAGGGCCAACACCGGGGAGCTGTTTTTT	CASSLGSSGRANTGELFF
NA	TRBJ2-5	TRBV4-3	TRBD2	TGCGCCAGCAGCCAAGCACGGGAGGGTGAGCAGTACTTC	CASSQAREGEQYF
once	TRBJ2-5	TRBV7-9	TRBD2	TGTGCCAGCGAAAAGGGGGTCGAGAGCGGGAGGGCCCCAGAGACCCAGTACTTC	CASEKGVESGRAPETQYF
NA	TRBJ1-3	TRBV2	NA	TGTGCCAGCAGTGGTGATTTAACAGAAAACACCATATATTTT	CASSGDLTENTIYF